This TCR beta chain appears in the sequencing data of a study of CD8 T cells in Susac syndrome. Roughly 0.45 to 1 ug RNA was reverse transcribed with random hexamers. The immunoSEQ assay covered 54 Vbeta and 13 Jbeta segments for CDR3. TCRdb ran MiXCR on the immunoSEQ multiplex PCR reads and lists one entry per CDR3 protein. This sample has approximately 110,000 distinct CDR3 sequences, with approximately 95% found just once. This receptor was taken from a human donor with multiple sclerosis. The sample was CD8+ T cells from PBMCs.

The CDR3 region has the DNA TGTGCCAGCAGTTTAGCAGGGCCAGACCATGAGCAGTTCTTC. Its protein is CASSLAGPDHEQFF. This sequence joins TRBV12-3 or TRBV12-4 and TRBJ2-1; D is ambiguous. Trimming removed 0 bases at V and 8 bases at J, with 11 bases between. The CDR3 covers 14 residues.